This T cell receptor (beta chain) was identified in a study of blood T cell repertoires in COVID-19. Study in general: Sources were T cells, B-cell-depleted T cells, or PBMCs; the material itself was cDNA or gDNA.

V dropped 7 bases and J dropped 5 bases, with 17 bases sitting between them. There are 15 residues in the CDR3. Looked up from germline, CDR1 is LNHDA and CDR2 is SQIVND (reference sequence). As originally analysed: From reference gene primer amplification, estimates of nucleated cell counts were derived. The repertoire was sequenced with immunoSEQ multiplex PCR; TCRdb's copy has only in-frame clones and lacks some. V and J calls and clone size are given by that table; D and trimming were obtained from the DNA. The table includes a few hundred thousand clones, roughly 90% detected once. The V and J genes are TRBV19 and TRBJ2-2, with D perhaps TRBD2 (6 bases). The sequence derives from a woman younger than 45 with active or convalescent COVID-19. Sequenced sample: peripheral blood. The CDR3 nucleotides read TGTGCCAGTACCCCACCCGGGACTGCGACCGGGGAGCTGTTTTTT. It specifies CASTPPGTATGELFF.